Following are 26 T cell receptor beta chains from one sample sequenced in a study of technical replicates of blood from a few donors. The repertoire was sequenced with immunoSEQ multiplex PCR; TCRdb's copy has only in-frame clones and lacks some. The table records about 56,000 clones, 93% of them present only once. The sequenced sample consisted of PBMCs. The origin of the receptors is a human donor in good health. Some clones in this sample may be carry-over from other donors' samples.

The rearrangement joins TRBV14 to TRBJ2-7; D is ambiguous. This CDR3 is built from 12 residues. With 1 base removed from V and 4 bases from J, the gap between germline ends came to 5 bases. The germline CDR1 and CDR2 sequences are SGHDN and FVKESK. The CDR3 protein is CASSQAGYEQYF. The CDR3 region has the DNA TGTGCCAGCAGCCAAGCAGGTTACGAGCAGTACTTC.

The chain is built from TRBV4-2 and TRBJ2-5; TRBD2 aligns across 16 bases. With V trimmed by 4 bases and J by 6 bases, 11 bases remained unmatched. The length of the CDR3 is 18 residues. Germline loops: CDR1 LGHNA, CDR2 YNFKEQ. CDR3 in amino acids: CASSLSGTSGGAAQTQYF. As DNA, the CDR3 is TGTGCCAGCAGCCTATCAGGGACTAGCGGGGGGGCGGCCCAGACCCAGTACTTC.

Turning to this clone: An end of the junction does not agree with germline; a read error may underlie this. The chain is built from TRBV5-1 and TRBJ2-1, with 9 positions matching TRBD2. Looked up from germline, CDR1 is SGHRS and CDR2 is YFSETQ. The CDR3 length is 16 residues. CDR3 in DNA: TGCGCCAGCAGTTTGGATATCGGTAGCGGGAGATACGAGCAGTTCTTC. It codes for CASSLDIGSGRYEQFF.

This chain joins TRBV5-6 and TRBJ1-4, with a tentative D call TRBD1 (5 bases). Trimming removed 0 bases from V and 3 bases from J, with 9 bases in between. The CDR3 sequence is 15 residues long. The germline V gene encodes CDR1 SGHDT and CDR2 YYEEEE. The CDR3 region is CASSLGQGSNEKLFF. The CDR3, as DNA: TGTGCCAGCAGCTTGGGGCAGGGCTCTAATGAAAAACTGTTTTTT.

The gene calls are TRBV27 and TRBJ1-2; 9 bases match TRBD1. CDR1 is MNHEY, CDR2 SMNVEV, per germline (reference sequence). CDR3 length: 14 residues. Trimming removed 4 bases from V and 3 bases from J; junction bases left unmatched: 3. CDR3 sequence reads: CASSSGQGHYGYTF. The CDR3 DNA reads TGTGCCAGCAGTTCGGGACAGGGACACTATGGCTACACCTTC.

This clone came up once. The chain couples TRBV6-6 to TRBJ2-1; 7 positions match TRBD2. This CDR3 contains 14 residues. V was clipped by 3 bases and J by 5 bases; unmatched bases: 4. Germline CDR1 and CDR2: MNHNY and SVGAGI (reference sequence). In DNA form, the CDR3 reads TGTGCCAGCAGTTATTGGGGGGGGGACAATGAGCAGTTCTTC. Residues: CASSYWGGDNEQFF.

The rearrangement joins TRBV11-3 to TRBJ2-5, with 11 bases lining up with TRBD2. CDR1 and CDR2 (germline): SGHNT, YENEEA. The CDR3 covers 16 residues. Trimming at V came to 5 bases and at J to 4 bases, leaving 9 bases not matched to a gene. CDR3 DNA sequence: TGTGCCAGCAGCCCCGGACTAGCGGGTTTGGGAGAGACCCAGTACTTC. Translated: CASSPGLAGLGETQYF.

V gene TRBV11-3 combines with J gene TRBJ1-1; D is perhaps TRBD1 (5 bases). V was trimmed by 0 bases and J by 3 bases, leaving 8 bases between them. Per germline, CDR1 SGHNT and CDR2 YENEEA. This CDR3 comprises 14 residues. CDR3 residues: CASSLEGDYTEAFF. CDR3 nucleotides: TGTGCCAGCAGCTTAGAGGGGGACTACACTGAAGCTTTCTTT.

V and J are TRBV6-1 and TRBJ1-5; D not certain. The V gene's germline CDR1 is MNHNS and CDR2 SASEGT. V lost 8 bases and J 5 bases, leaving 16 bases between the germline ends. The CDR3 is 14 amino acids. The CDR3 DNA reads TGTGCCAGCGGTTCTCAAGTGGGCGATCAGCCCCAGCATTTT. This encodes CASGSQVGDQPQHF.

This chain links TRBV10-1 with TRBJ2-7; 10 positions agree with TRBD2. The CDR3 is made up of 16 amino acids. Trimming cost V 2 bases and J 0 bases; bases outside gene matches: 4. CDR1 and CDR2 (germline): WNHNN, SYGVQD (reference sequence). CDR3 nucleotide sequence: TGCGCCAGCAGTGAGAGACTAGCGGGTGTCTCCTACGAGCAGTACTTC. Translated, it gives CASSERLAGVSYEQYF.

The chain carries TRBV5-1 and TRBJ2-6; D call uncertain. Germline values: CDR1 SGHRS, CDR2 YFSETQ. This CDR3 is 15 amino acids long. The germline V and J ends were trimmed by 0 bases and 1 base, with 5 bases remaining between them. The CDR3 reads CASSLALSGANVLTF. The CDR3 DNA reads TGCGCCAGCAGCTTGGCCCTATCTGGGGCCAACGTCCTGACTTTC.

V usage is TRBV6-5 and J usage is TRBJ2-5, with a possible D match to TRBD2 (6 bases). CDR1 and CDR2 (germline): MNHEY, SVGAGI. V was cut by 0 bases and J by 5 bases, with 10 bases left in between. The CDR3 has 14 residues. This chain's CDR3 is CASSYSLASETQYF. CDR3 bases: TGTGCCAGCAGTTACTCCCTAGCGTCCGAGACCCAGTACTTC.

V is TRBV7-3 and J is TRBJ1-1, with D perhaps TRBD1 (5 bases). Per the germline V gene, CDR1 is SGHTA and CDR2 is FQGTGA. The CDR3 runs 14 residues. The V gene lost 2 bases and the J gene lost 1 base, with 8 bases spanning the gap. The CDR3 DNA sequence: TGTGCCAGCAGCTTATCAGGACAGAACACTGAAGCTTTCTTT. It specifies CASSLSGQNTEAFF. The variable domain in full, completed from reference TRBV7-3 and TRBJ1-1, reads GAGVSQTPSNKVTEKGKYVELRCDPISGHTALYWYRQSLGQGPEFLIYFQGTGAADDSGLPNDRFFAVRPEGSVSTLKIQRTERGDSAVYLCASSLSGQNTEAFFGQGTRLTVV.

The CDR3 protein is CASSRSPSGSWDEQYF. The CDR3 nucleotides read TGCGCCAGCAGCCGAAGTCCTAGCGGGAGTTGGGACGAGCAGTACTTC. This sequence joins TRBV5-1 and TRBJ2-7, with 10 bases identical to TRBD2. V trimming: 4 bases; J trimming: 5 bases; junction bases outside the gene matches: 12. Germline V lookup: CDR1 SGHRS, CDR2 YFSETQ. The CDR3 has 16 amino acids.

This clone is categorized as large. V usage is TRBV5-6 and J usage is TRBJ2-1, with TRBD2 as a possible D gene (6 bases). The CDR3 has 14 amino acids. The V gene's germline CDR1 is SGHDT and CDR2 YYEEEE. The V end lost 4 bases, the J end lost 8 bases, and 16 bases lay between the germline ends. The CDR3 is CASSPGLPNDEQFF. The DNA for the CDR3 is TGTGCCAGCAGCCCTGGACTACCCAACGATGAGCAGTTCTTC.

The V gene is TRBV5-1, the J gene TRBJ1-2; 7 bases agree with TRBD1. The trim removed 2 bases at V and 5 bases at J, leaving 6 bases unmatched. CDR3 length: 14 amino acids. Germline CDR1 reads SGHRS; CDR2 reads YFSETQ. CDR3 sequence (DNA): TGCGCCAGCAGCTTCGACAGGGAGATTTATGGCTACACCTTC. This codes for CASSFDREIYGYTF.

The J gene is TRBJ2-5, the V gene TRBV4-2; D possibly corresponds to TRBD2 (5 bases). Germline assignment: CDR1 LGHNA and CDR2 YNFKEQ. The CDR3 is made up of 14 amino acids. The germline V and J ends were trimmed by 8 bases and 0 bases, with 13 bases remaining between them. CDR3: CASGGWGDQETQYF. The CDR3 DNA is TGTGCCAGCGGAGGCTGGGGAGACCAAGAGACCCAGTACTTC.

The rearrangement joins TRBV7-2 to TRBJ2-7; TRBD2 aligns across 8 bases. The CDR3 is made up of 13 amino acids. Trimming cost V 5 bases and J 6 bases; bases outside gene matches: 6. Germline-derived CDR1 and CDR2 are SGHTA and FQGNSA. CDR3 sequence reads: CASSPESGGEQYF. The CDR3 DNA follows: TGTGCCAGCAGCCCTGAAAGCGGGGGCGAGCAGTACTTC.

V usage is TRBV5-4 and J usage is TRBJ2-7, with 12 bases identical to TRBD2. CDR1 is SGHNT and CDR2 is YYREEE in the germline V gene (reference sequence). The trim removed 0 bases at V and 5 bases at J, leaving 3 bases unmatched. The CDR3 runs 15 residues. The CDR3: CASSLELAGGHEQYF. In DNA form, the CDR3 reads TGTGCCAGCAGCTTGGAACTAGCGGGAGGCCACGAGCAGTACTTC.

As for this clone: A junction end diverges from the germline sequence, so it may reflect a read error. J is TRBJ2-1 and V is TRBV7-2; D is undetermined. This CDR3 contains 14 residues. Per the germline V gene, CDR1 is SGHTA and CDR2 is FQGNSA. CDR3 region: CASSFSENYNEQFF. For the CDR3, the DNA is TGTGCCAGTAGCTTCTCGGAGAACTACAATGAGCAGTTCTTC.

The rearrangement uses TRBV12-1 and TRBJ2-6; the tabulated D call, TRBD2, remains unverified against the DNA. TRBV12-1 is shown as a pseudogene. The CDR3 consists of 15 residues. This CDR3 reads CASSYESSGANVLTF. The CDR3 bases are TGTGCCAGCAGCTATGAGTCCTCTGGGGCCAACGTCCTGACTTTC.

The chain uses TRBV5-1 and TRBJ2-1, with 10 bases lining up with TRBD2. The V and J ends lost 1 base and 7 bases, in that order; junction bases with no gene match: 5. Germline-derived CDR1 and CDR2 are SGHRS and YFSETQ. This CDR3 comprises 15 residues. In nucleotides, the CDR3 is TGCGCCAGCAGCTTGTTCGTGACTAGCGGGAATGAGCAGTTCTTC. The encoded protein is CASSLFVTSGNEQFF.

The chain employs TRBV4-3 and TRBJ2-5; 8 nucleotides align to TRBD2. The J segment lost 2 bases and the V segment lost 6 bases, leaving 8 bases of the junction unmatched. Germline values: CDR1 LGHNA, CDR2 YSLEER. The CDR3 is 15 amino acids. In nucleotides, the CDR3 is TGCGCCAGCAGTCTTGGGCGGGGGGCGCAAGAGACCCAGTACTTC. It is translated as CASSLGRGAQETQYF.

The chain is built from TRBV5-1 and TRBJ2-1, with 9 bases fitting TRBD1. There are 15 residues in the CDR3. With 4 bases clipped from V and 4 bases from J, the junction kept 6 bases outside the gene matches. CDR1 is SGHRS, CDR2 YFSETQ, per germline. The CDR3 bases are TGCGCCAGCAGCAAGCGGGACAGGGTTTACAATGAGCAGTTCTTC. Its translation: CASSKRDRVYNEQFF.

This chain joins TRBV7-9 and TRBJ2-5; no clear D gene. The V gene lost 2 bases and the J gene lost 4 bases, with 5 bases spanning the gap. The CDR3 consists of 12 residues. Germline CDR1 and CDR2: SEHNR and FQNEAQ (reference sequence). The CDR3 here is CASSLSGETQYF. The CDR3 DNA sequence: TGTGCCAGCAGCTTATCCGGAGAGACCCAGTACTTC.

Turning to this clone: This sample also contains other DNA sequences that code for the same CDR3. The V and J genes are TRBV6-5 and TRBJ1-1; D call uncertain. This CDR3 comprises 13 residues. The V end lost 6 bases, the J end lost 2 bases, and 10 bases lay between the germline ends. The germline CDR1 and CDR2 sequences are MNHEY and SVGAGI. CDR3 region: CASRQTLNTEAFF. For the CDR3, the DNA is TGTGCCAGCAGACAGACCCTAAACACTGAAGCTTTCTTT.